This T cell receptor beta chain was sequenced in a study of T-cell reconstitution after alpha-beta-depleted transplantation in children. Study-wide results and limits: The high TCRbeta diversity at day 60 in some patients came from surviving recipient T cells and thymic progenitors. Reportedly, roughly two months post-transplant, alpha-beta T cells arose from several hundred expanded graft clones.

CDR3 length: 13 residues. V lost 1 base and J lost 5; bases outside the gene matches: 4. Per the germline V gene, CDR1 is SQVTM and CDR2 is ANQGSEA. TCRbeta library preparation incorporated unique molecular identifiers. MiXCR, applied by TCRdb to the PCR reads, yields one record per CDR3 protein. The sample shows approximately 220,000 distinct CDR3 sequences, more than 15% of them seen only once. Remarks on this clonotype: The antigen remains undetermined.

The V gene is TRBV29-1, the J gene TRBJ2-5, with TRBD2 identical over 7 bases. The sequence came from a male patient aged 2 to 10 who had a stem cell transplant for acute lymphoblastic leukemia, so the T cells may come from the graft donor. The sample consisted of PBMCs, mostly from graft donor cells, taken 360 days after TCRalphabeta/CD19-depleted stem cell transplant. CDR3 loop: CSVEGNGGETQYF. CDR3 in DNA: TGCAGCGTTGAAGGAAACGGGGGGGAGACCCAGTACTTC.